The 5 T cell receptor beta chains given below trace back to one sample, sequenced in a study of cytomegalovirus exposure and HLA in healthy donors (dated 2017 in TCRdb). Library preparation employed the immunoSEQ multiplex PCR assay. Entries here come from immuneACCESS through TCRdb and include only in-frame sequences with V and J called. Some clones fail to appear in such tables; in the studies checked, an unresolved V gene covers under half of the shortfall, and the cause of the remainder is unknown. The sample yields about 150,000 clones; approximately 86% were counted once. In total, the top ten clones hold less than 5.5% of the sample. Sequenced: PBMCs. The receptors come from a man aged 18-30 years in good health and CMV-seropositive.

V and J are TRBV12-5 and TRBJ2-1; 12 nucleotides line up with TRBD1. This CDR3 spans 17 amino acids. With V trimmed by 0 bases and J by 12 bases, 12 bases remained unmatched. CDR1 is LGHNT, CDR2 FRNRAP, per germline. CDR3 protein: CASGLVLGDRGHPRQFF. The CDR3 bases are TGTGCTAGTGGTTTGGTACTCGGGGACAGGGGGCATCCCCGGCAGTTCTTC.

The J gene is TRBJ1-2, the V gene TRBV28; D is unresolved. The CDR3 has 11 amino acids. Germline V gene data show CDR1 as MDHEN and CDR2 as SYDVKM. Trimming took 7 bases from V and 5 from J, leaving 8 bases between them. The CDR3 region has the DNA TGTGCCAGCAATGGCGGTTATGGCTACACCTTC. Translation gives CASNGGYGYTF.

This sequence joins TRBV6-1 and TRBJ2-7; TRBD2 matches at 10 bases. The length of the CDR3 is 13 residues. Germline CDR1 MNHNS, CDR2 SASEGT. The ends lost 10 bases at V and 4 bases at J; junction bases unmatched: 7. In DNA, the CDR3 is TGTGCCATCTTTAGCGGGGGGACATACGAGCAGTACTTC. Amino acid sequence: CAIFSGGTYEQYF.

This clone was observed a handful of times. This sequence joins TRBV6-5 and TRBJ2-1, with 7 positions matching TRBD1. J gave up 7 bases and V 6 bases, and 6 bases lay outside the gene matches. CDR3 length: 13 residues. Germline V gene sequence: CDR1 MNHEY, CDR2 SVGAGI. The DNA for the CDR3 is TGTGCCAGCAGGGAATACAGGGGAAATGAGCAGTTCTTC. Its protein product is CASREYRGNEQFF.

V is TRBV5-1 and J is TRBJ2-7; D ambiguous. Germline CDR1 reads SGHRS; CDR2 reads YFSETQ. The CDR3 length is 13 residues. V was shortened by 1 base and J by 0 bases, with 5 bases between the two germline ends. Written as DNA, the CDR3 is TGCGCCAGCAGCTTGACACCCTCCTACGAGCAGTACTTC. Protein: CASSLTPSYEQYF.